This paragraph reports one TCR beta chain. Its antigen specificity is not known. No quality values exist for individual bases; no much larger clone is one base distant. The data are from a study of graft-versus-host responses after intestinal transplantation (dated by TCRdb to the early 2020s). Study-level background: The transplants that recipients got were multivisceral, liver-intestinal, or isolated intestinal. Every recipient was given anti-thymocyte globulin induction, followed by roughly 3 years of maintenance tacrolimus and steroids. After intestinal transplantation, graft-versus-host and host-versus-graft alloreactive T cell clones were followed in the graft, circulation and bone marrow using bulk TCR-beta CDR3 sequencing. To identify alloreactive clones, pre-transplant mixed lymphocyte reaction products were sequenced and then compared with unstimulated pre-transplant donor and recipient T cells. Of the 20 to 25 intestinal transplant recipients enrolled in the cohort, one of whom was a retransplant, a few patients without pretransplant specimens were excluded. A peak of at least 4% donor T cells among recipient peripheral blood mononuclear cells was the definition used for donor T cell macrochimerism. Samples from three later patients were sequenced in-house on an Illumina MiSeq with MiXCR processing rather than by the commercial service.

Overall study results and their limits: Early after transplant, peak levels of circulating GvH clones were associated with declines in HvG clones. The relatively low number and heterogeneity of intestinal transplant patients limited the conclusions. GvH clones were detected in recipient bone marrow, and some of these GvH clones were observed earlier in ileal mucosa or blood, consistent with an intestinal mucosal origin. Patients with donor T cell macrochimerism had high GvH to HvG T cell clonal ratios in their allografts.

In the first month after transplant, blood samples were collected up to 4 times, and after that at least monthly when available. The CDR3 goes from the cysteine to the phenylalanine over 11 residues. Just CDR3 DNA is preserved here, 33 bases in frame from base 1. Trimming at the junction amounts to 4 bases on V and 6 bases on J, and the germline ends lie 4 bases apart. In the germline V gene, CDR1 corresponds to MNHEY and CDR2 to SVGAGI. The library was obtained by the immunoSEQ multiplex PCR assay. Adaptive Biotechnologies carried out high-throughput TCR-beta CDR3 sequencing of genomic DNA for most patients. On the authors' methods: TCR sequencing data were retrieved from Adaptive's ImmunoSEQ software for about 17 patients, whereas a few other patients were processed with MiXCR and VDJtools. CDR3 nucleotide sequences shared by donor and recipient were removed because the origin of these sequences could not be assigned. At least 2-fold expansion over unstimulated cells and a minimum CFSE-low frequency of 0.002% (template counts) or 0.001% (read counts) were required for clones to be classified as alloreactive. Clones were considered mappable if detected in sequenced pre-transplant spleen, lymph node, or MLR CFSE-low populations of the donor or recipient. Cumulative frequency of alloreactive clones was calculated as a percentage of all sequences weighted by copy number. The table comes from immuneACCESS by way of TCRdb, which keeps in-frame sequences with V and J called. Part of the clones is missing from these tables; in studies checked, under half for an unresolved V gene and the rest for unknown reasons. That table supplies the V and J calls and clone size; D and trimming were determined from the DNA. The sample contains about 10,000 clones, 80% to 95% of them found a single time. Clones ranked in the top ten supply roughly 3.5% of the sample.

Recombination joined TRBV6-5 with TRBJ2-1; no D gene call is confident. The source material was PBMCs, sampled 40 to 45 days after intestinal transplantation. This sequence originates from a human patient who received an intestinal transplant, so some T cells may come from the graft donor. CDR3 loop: CASSSPNEQFF. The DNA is TGTGCCAGCAGTTCTCCCAATGAGCAGTTCTTC.